The 20 T cell receptor beta chains presented below share a single source sample, sequenced in a study of CD8 T cells in Susac syndrome. Random hexamers served to reverse transcribe roughly 0.5 to 1 ug RNA. TCRdb re-derived calls from the immunoSEQ multiplex PCR reads in MiXCR, one entry per CDR3 protein. The table shows about 77,000 distinct CDR3 sequences, with about 92% occurring only once. The sample consisted of CD4+ T cells from PBMCs. These receptors came from a human donor with Susac syndrome.

V usage is TRBV6-6 and J usage is TRBJ1-5; TRBD1 is a possible D gene (6 bases). The germline CDR1 and CDR2 sequences are MNHNY and SVGAGI (reference sequence). Trimming pared 8 bases from V and 4 bases from J, leaving 15 bases between. This CDR3 has 14 amino acids. CDR3 DNA sequence: TGTGCCAGCTGCTTCGGGACATCGAATCAGCCCCAGCATTTT. This translates into CASCFGTSNQPQHF.

The chain is built from TRBV19 and TRBJ2-1, with 12 bases fitting TRBD2. V lost 5 bases to trimming and J lost 9 bases; unmatched junction nucleotides: 11. This CDR3 spans 16 amino acids. Germline CDR1 and CDR2: LNHDA and SQIVND (reference sequence). The DNA for the CDR3 is TGTGCCAGTAGTTCTACACTAGCGGGAGGTTTGTTTGAGCAGTTCTTC. Its translation: CASSSTLAGGLFEQFF.

The chain combines TRBV6-2 or TRBV6-3 with TRBJ2-1; tentatively, D is TRBD2 (5 bases). The CDR3 runs 14 residues. V lost 2 bases and J 6 bases, leaving 11 bases between the germline ends. Germline CDR1 and CDR2: MNHEY and SVGEGT. The CDR3 here is CASSYTGTANEQFF. CDR3 in DNA: TGTGCCAGCAGTTACACGGGAACTGCCAATGAGCAGTTCTTC.

V is TRBV10-3 and J is TRBJ2-5; weak D call: TRBD1 (5 bases). Looked up from germline, CDR1 is ENHRY and CDR2 is SYGVKD. Trimming removed 8 bases from V and 1 base from J, with 17 bases in between. The CDR3 spans 15 residues. CDR3 residues: CAIGRAQDRQETQYF. The CDR3 DNA sequence: TGTGCCATCGGCAGGGCCCAGGATCGCCAAGAGACCCAGTACTTC.

Written as DNA, the CDR3 is TGTGCCACCAGCGGGGGACAGCTCAATCAGCCCCAGCATTTT. Protein: CATSGGQLNQPQHF. The gene calls are TRBV15 and TRBJ1-5; TRBD1 agrees at 7 bases. Trimming cost V 5 bases and J 3 bases; bases outside gene matches: 4. The CDR3 is 14 residues long. CDR1 LNHNV and CDR2 YYDKDF come from the germline V gene (reference sequence). Using reference TRBV15 and TRBJ1-5 for the parts outside the CDR3, the full variable domain is DAMVIQNPRYQVTQFGKPVTLSCSQTLNHNVMYWYQQKSSQAPKLLFHYYDKDFNNEADTPDNFQSRRPNTSFCFLDIRSPGLGDTAMYLCATSGGQLNQPQHFGDGTRLSIL.

The chain joins TRBV6-1 to TRBJ2-5; 8 nucleotides align to TRBD2. The CDR3 has 14 amino acids. Germline loops: CDR1 MNHNS, CDR2 SASEGT. Germline trimming cut 6 bases from V and 5 bases from J; bases unmatched to any gene: 8. CDR3 amino acids: CASRAGAGGETQYF. CDR3 DNA: TGTGCCAGCAGAGCGGGGGCAGGTGGGGAGACCCAGTACTTC.

This clonotype was seen only once. The rearrangement joins TRBV3-1 to TRBJ1-1, with D unresolved. In germline, CDR1 is LGHDT, CDR2 YNNKEL (reference sequence). Trimming took off 2 bases at V and 5 bases at J, with 6 bases between the two ends. The CDR3 sequence is 12 residues long. CDR3 sequence (DNA): TGTGCCAGCAGCCAAACCCTGACTGAAGCTTTCTTT. Its translation is CASSQTLTEAFF.

V is TRBV20-1 and J is TRBJ2-7; 8 bases line up with TRBD1. V shed 6 bases, J shed 5 bases, and the junction held 12 bases outside the gene matches. Germline lookup yields CDR1 DFQATT and CDR2 SNEGSKA (reference sequence). This CDR3 is built from 14 residues. CDR3 sequence reads: CSAPDRTGTNEQYF. CDR3 DNA: TGCAGTGCCCCCGACCGGACAGGGACAAACGAGCAGTACTTC.

V gene TRBV18 combines with J gene TRBJ1-1; D possibly corresponds to TRBD1 (5 bases). The CDR3 is 14 amino acids. Germline CDR1 is KGHSH and CDR2 is LQKENI. V gave up 8 bases and J gave up 1 base, with 14 bases separating them. The CDR3 region has the DNA TGTGCCAGCCAACGACAGACTTCGAACACTGAAGCTTTCTTT. The encoded protein is CASQRQTSNTEAFF.

The CDR3 region is CASGYKDVYEQYF. The CDR3 DNA sequence: TGTGCCAGCGGCTACAAGGACGTTTACGAGCAGTACTTC. The chain joins TRBV2 to TRBJ2-7; D call uncertain. The germline V and J ends were trimmed by 8 bases and 4 bases, with 15 bases remaining between them. The CDR3 contains 13 residues. Germline CDR1 reads SNHLY; CDR2 reads FYNNEI.

The chain uses TRBV6-2 or TRBV6-3 and TRBJ2-7, with TRBD1 matching over 8 bases. Germline-derived CDR1 and CDR2 are MNHEY and SVGEGT. The CDR3 is made up of 13 amino acids. V shed 7 bases, J shed 2 bases, and the junction held 4 bases outside the gene matches. CDR3 nucleotides: TGTGCCAGCAAAGGACAGGGAGCCTACGAGCAGTACTTC. Translating it yields CASKGQGAYEQYF.

The rearrangement uses TRBV30 and TRBJ1-3; unclear D gene. V was pared by 3 bases and J by 3 bases, with 12 bases between. The CDR3 is made up of 14 amino acids. Germline V CDR1 and CDR2: GTSNPN, SVGIG (reference sequence). CDR3: CAWRPRSFGNTIYF. The CDR3, as DNA: TGTGCCTGGAGGCCCAGGTCCTTTGGAAACACCATATATTTT.

The J gene is TRBJ1-6, the V gene TRBV15; D is unresolved. V lost 8 bases and J 7 bases, leaving 12 bases between the germline ends. Looked up from germline, CDR1 is LNHNV and CDR2 is YYDKDF (reference sequence). The CDR3 is 13 amino acids. This chain's CDR3 is CATSNSYNSPLHF. The CDR3 DNA reads as TGTGCCACCTCGAACAGTTACAATTCACCCCTCCACTTT.

In its sample, this clonotype was seen a few times. The rearrangement joins TRBV7-2 to TRBJ2-7; D is uncertain. In germline, CDR1 is SGHTA, CDR2 FQGNSA. Between the trimmed V and J ends, which lost 3 bases and 0 bases, there was a span of 0 bases. This CDR3 spans 11 amino acids. CDR3 region: CASSFSYEQYF. The CDR3 bases are TGTGCCAGCAGCTTCTCCTACGAGCAGTACTTC.

The chain uses TRBV23-1 and TRBJ2-3; perhaps TRBD1 as D (6 bases). TRBV23-1 is an ORF, and what it does is uncertain. V was trimmed by 0 bases and J by 8 bases, leaving 15 bases between them. This CDR3 has 15 residues. The CDR3 sequence: CASSQSHRAFGTQYF. The CDR3 DNA follows: TGCGCCAGCAGTCAATCGCACAGGGCGTTCGGTACGCAGTATTTT.

This chain uses TRBV12-5 with TRBJ2-3; D unresolved. Germline lookup yields CDR1 LGHNT and CDR2 FRNRAP. CDR3 length equals 12 residues. V lost 5 bases and J lost 0, with 3 bases in between. The CDR3 bases are TGTGCTAGTGGTCCCAGCACAGATACGCAGTATTTT. This gives the protein CASGPSTDTQYF.

This clonotype was observed a single time. The chain joins TRBV12-3 or TRBV12-4 to TRBJ1-5, with D perhaps TRBD1 (5 bases). Trimming removed 7 bases from V and 6 bases from J, with 16 bases in between. The CDR3 loop spans 14 amino acids. CDR3 nucleotides: TGTGCCAGCACCCCAGGAGGGGTAGGTCAGCCCCAGCATTTT. Residues: CASTPGGVGQPQHF.

The genes are TRBV19 and TRBJ2-3; TRBD2 matches at 12 bases. Germline values: CDR1 LNHDA, CDR2 SQIVND (reference sequence). V dropped 7 bases and J dropped 1; count of bases not matched to a gene: 9. The CDR3 loop spans 17 amino acids. The CDR3 nucleotides read TGTGCCAGTAACTCGCGACTAGCGGGAGACGGCACAGATACGCAGTATTTT. As protein: CASNSRLAGDGTDTQYF.

Turning to this clonotype: This sequence may be a read error, since a much larger clone differs from it by one base. The chain couples TRBV14 to TRBJ2-5; no firm D call. V lost 3 bases, J lost 2 bases, and 1 base lay in between. Germline loops: CDR1 SGHDN, CDR2 FVKESK. The CDR3 has 11 amino acids. This CDR3 reads CASSHQETQYF. For the CDR3, the DNA is TGTGCCAGCAGCCATCAAGAGACCCAGTACTTC.

The chain carries TRBV5-1 and TRBJ2-7; possibly TRBD1 for D (6 bases). The length of the CDR3 is 19 residues. Germline CDR1 and CDR2: SGHRS and YFSETQ. Trimming stripped 3 bases from V and 0 bases from J, with 25 bases between. DNA of the CDR3: TGCGCCAGCAGCTCAAAAGTAAGTCCAGGGGCGACGTACTCCTACGAGCAGTACTTC. Amino acid sequence: CASSSKVSPGATYSYEQYF.